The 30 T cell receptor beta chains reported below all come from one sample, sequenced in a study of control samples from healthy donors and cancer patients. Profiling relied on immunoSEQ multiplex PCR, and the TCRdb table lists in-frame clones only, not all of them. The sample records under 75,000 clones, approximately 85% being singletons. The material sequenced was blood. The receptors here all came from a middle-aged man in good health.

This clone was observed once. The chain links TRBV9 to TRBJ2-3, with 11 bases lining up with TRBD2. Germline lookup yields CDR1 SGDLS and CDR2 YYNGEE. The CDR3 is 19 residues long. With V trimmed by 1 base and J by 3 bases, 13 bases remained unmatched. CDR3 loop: CASSVTGLAGGVDTDTQYF. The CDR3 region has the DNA TGTGCCAGCAGCGTAACCGGGCTAGCGGGGGGTGTGGATACAGATACGCAGTATTTT.

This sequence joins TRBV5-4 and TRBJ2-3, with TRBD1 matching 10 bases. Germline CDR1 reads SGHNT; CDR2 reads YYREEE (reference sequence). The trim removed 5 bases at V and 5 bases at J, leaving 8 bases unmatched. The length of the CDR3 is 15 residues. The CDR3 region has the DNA TGTGCCAGCAGTTCGGACAGGGGGATGAAAGATACGCAGTATTTT. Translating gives CASSSDRGMKDTQYF. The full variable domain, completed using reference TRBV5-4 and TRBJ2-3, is ETGVTQSPTHLIKTRGQQVTLRCSSQSGHNTVSWYQQALGQGPQFIFQYYREEENGRGNFPPRFSGLQFPNYSSELNVNALELDDSALYLCASSSDRGMKDTQYFGPGTRLTVL.

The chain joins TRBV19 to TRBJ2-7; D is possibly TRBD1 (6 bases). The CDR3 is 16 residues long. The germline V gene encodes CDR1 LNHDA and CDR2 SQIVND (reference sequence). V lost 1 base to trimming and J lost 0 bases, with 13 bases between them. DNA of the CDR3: TGTGCCAGTAGTATAGTTCTAACAGGGAGCTCCTACGAGCAGTACTTC. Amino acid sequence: CASSIVLTGSSYEQYF.

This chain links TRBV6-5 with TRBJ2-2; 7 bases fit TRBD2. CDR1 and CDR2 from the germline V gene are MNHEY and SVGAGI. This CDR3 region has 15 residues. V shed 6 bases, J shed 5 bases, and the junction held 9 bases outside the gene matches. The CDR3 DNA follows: TGTGCCAGCAGAGACCTAGGGCGGGAGACCGGGGAGCTGTTTTTT. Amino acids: CASRDLGRETGELFF.

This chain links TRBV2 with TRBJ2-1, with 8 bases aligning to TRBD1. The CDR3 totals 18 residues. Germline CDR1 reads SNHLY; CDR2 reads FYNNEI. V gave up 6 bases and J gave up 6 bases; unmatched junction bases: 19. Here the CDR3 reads CASSGPGQASSAPNEQFF. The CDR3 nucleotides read TGTGCCAGCAGCGGACCGGGACAGGCGAGTTCGGCCCCCAATGAGCAGTTCTTC. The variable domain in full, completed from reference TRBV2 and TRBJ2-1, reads EPEVTQTPSHQVTQMGQEVILRCVPISNHLYFYWYRQILGQKVEFLVSFYNNEISEKSEIFDDQFSVERPDGSNFTLKIRSTKLEDSAMYFCASSGPGQASSAPNEQFFGPGTRLTVL.

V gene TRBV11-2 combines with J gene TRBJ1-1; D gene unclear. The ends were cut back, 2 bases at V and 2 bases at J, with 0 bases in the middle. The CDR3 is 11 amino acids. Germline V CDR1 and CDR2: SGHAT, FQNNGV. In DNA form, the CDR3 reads TGTGCCAGCAGCTTAAACACTGAAGCTTTCTTT. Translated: CASSLNTEAFF.

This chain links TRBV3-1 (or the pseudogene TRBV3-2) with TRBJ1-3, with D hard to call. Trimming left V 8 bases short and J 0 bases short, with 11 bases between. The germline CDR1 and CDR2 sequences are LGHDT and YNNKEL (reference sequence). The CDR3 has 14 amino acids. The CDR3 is CASCSESSGNTIYF. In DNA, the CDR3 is TGTGCCAGCTGCTCGGAATCCTCTGGAAACACCATATATTTT.

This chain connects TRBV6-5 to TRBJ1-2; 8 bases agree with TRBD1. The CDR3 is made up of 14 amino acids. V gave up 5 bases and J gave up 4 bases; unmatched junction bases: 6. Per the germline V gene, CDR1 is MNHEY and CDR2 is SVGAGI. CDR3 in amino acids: CASSQGARGYGYTF. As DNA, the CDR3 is TGTGCCAGCAGTCAGGGGGCAAGAGGCTATGGCTACACCTTC.

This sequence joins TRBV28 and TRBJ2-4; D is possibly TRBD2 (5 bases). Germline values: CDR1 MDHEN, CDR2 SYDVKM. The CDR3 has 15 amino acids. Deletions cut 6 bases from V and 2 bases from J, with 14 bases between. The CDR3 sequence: CASSLVGSPKNIQYF. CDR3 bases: TGTGCCAGCAGCTTGGTAGGGAGTCCCAAAAACATTCAGTACTTC.

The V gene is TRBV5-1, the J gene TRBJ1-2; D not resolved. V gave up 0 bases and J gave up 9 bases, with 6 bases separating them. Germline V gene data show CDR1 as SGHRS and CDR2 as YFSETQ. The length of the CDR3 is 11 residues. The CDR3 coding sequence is TGCGCCAGCAGCTTGGACGGACGCTACACCTTC. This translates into CASSLDGRYTF.

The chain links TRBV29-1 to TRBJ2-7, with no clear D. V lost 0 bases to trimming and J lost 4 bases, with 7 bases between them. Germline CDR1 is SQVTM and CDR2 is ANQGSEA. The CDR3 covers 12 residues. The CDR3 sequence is CSVEDLGYEQYF. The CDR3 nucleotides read TGCAGCGTTGAAGACCTCGGGTACGAGCAGTACTTC.

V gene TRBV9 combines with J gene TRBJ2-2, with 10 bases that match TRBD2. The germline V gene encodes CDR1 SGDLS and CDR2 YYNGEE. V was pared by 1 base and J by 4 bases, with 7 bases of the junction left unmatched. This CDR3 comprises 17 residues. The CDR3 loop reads CASSVMSGGAVTGELFF. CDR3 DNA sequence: TGTGCCAGCAGCGTAATGAGCGGGGGGGCGGTCACCGGGGAGCTGTTTTTT.

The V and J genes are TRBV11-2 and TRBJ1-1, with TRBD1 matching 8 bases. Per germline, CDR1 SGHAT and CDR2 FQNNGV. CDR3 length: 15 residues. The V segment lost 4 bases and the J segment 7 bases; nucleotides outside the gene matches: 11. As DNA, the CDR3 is TGTGCCAGCAGCTCAGTTCTCAGGGGGCGGGATGAAGCTTTCTTT. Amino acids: CASSSVLRGRDEAFF.

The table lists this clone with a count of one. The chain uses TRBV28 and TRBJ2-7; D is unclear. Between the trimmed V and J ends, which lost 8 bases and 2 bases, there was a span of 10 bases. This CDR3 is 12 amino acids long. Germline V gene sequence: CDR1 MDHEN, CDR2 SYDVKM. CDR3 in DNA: TGTGCCAGCGTGCGAACCACCTACGAGCAGTACTTC. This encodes CASVRTTYEQYF.

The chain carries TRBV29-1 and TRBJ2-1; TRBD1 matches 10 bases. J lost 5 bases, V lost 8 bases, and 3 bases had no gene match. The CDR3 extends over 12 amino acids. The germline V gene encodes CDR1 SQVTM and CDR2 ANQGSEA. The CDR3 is CSYGTGDNEQFF. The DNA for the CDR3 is TGCAGCTACGGGACAGGGGACAATGAGCAGTTCTTC.

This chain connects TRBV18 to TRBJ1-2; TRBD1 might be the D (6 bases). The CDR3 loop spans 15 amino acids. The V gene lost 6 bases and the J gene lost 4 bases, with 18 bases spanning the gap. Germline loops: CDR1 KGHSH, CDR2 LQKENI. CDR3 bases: TGTGCCAGCTCGCCCGAGGGGGGGGCCCTCTATGGCTACACCTTC. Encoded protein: CASSPEGGALYGYTF.

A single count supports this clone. The CDR3 DNA follows: TGTGCCAGCGAGGGGCCTGGAAACACCATATATTTT. Encoded protein: CASEGPGNTIYF. The chain joins TRBV2 to TRBJ1-3; D is perhaps TRBD1 (5 bases). The germline gives CDR1 SNHLY, CDR2 FYNNEI. CDR3 length: 12 amino acids. Trimming pared 8 bases from V and 2 bases from J, leaving 7 bases between.

This CDR3 is CASSFYFGGNQPQHF. The CDR3 region has the DNA TGTGCCAGCAGTTTTTACTTTGGGGGCAATCAGCCCCAGCATTTT. V is TRBV27 and J is TRBJ1-5; D is unclear. Trimming cost V 3 bases and J 2 bases, with 11 bases left between them. Looked up from germline, CDR1 is MNHEY and CDR2 is SMNVEV (reference sequence). The CDR3 loop spans 15 amino acids.

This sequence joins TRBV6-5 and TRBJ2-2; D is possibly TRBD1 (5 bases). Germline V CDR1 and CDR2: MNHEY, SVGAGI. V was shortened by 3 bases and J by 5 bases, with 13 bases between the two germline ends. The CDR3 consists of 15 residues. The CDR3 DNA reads TGTGCCAGCAGTTATAAACAGGAGCTTACCGGGGAGCTGTTTTTT. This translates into CASSYKQELTGELFF.

The CDR3 loop reads CASSKGGRNTEAFF. The CDR3 DNA is TGTGCCAGTAGTAAGGGAGGGCGGAACACTGAAGCTTTCTTT. The gene calls are TRBV19 and TRBJ1-1; the D is unclear. The CDR3 has 14 residues. V shed 4 bases and J shed 1 base, with 10 bases lying between them. Germline V gene data show CDR1 as LNHDA and CDR2 as SQIVND (reference sequence).

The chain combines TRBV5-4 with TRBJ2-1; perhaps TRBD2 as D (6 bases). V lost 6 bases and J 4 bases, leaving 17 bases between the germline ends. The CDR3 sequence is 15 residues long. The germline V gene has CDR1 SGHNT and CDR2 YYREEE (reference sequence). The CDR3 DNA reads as TGTGCCAGCACCAACGGGTTAGCGGATTACAATGAGCAGTTCTTC. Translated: CASTNGLADYNEQFF.

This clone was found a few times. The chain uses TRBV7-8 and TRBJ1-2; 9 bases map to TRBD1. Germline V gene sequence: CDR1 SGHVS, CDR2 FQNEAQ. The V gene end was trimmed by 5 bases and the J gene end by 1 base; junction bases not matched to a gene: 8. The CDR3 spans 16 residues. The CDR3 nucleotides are TGTGCCAGCAGCACACGGACAGGGGACTTTAACTATGGCTACACCTTC. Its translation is CASSTRTGDFNYGYTF.

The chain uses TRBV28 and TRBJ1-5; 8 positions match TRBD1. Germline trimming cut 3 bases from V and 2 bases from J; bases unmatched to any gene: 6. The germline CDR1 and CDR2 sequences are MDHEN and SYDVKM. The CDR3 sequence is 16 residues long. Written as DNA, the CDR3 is TGTGCCAGCAGTTTCGACAGGGGCCGCGGCAATCAGCCCCAGCATTTT. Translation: CASSFDRGRGNQPQHF.

The CDR3 here is CASSVGLNYNSPLHF. The DNA for the CDR3 is TGTGCCAGCAGCGTAGGACTCAACTATAATTCACCCCTCCACTTT. This chain connects TRBV9 to TRBJ1-6; D is unresolved. Germline CDR1 SGDLS, CDR2 YYNGEE. The V end was cut by 0 bases, the J end by 3 bases, with 7 bases between. The CDR3 is 15 residues long.

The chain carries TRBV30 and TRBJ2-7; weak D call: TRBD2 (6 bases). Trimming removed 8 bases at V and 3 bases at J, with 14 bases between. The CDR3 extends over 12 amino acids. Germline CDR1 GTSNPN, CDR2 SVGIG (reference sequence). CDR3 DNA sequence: TGTGCCCAGGGACTCGAACGCTACGAGCAGTACTTC. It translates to CAQGLERYEQYF.

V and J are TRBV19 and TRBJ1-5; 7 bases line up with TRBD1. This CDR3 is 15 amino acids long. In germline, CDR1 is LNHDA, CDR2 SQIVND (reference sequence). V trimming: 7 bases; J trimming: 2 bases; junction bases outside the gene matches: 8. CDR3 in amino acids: CASTPTGFGNQPQHF. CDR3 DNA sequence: TGTGCCAGTACCCCGACAGGGTTTGGCAATCAGCCCCAGCATTTT.

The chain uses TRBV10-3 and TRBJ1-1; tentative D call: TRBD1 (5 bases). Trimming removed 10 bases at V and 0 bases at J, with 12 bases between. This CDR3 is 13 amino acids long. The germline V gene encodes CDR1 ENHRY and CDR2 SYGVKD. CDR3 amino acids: CATATGLNTEAFF. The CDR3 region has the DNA TGTGCCACCGCGACGGGGCTGAACACTGAAGCTTTCTTT.

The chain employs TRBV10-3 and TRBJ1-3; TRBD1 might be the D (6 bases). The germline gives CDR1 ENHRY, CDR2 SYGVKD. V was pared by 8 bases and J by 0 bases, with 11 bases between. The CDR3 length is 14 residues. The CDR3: CAIQQGNSGNTIYF. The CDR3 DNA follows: TGTGCCATCCAACAGGGTAACTCTGGAAACACCATATATTTT.

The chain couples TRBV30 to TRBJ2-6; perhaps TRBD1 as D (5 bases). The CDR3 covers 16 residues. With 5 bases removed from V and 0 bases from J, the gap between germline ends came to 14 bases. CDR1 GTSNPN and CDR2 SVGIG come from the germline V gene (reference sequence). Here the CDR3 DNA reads TGTGCCTGGGACAGCAAAATAATCTCTGGGGCCAACGTCCTGACTTTC. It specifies CAWDSKIISGANVLTF.

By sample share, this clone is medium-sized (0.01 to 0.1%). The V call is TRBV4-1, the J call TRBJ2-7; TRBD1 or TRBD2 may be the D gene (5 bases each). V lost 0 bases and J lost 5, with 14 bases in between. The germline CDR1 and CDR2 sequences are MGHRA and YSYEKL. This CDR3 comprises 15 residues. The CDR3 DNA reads TGCGCCAGCAGCCAAGAAGGCAGGGAGAGTGACGAGCAGTACTTC. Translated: CASSQEGRESDEQYF.